The rows below give T cell receptor beta chains drawn from one sample of a study of blood T cell repertoires in COVID-19. TCRdb's copy holds only in-frame clones and misses some; the assay was immunoSEQ multiplex PCR. The top ten hold roughly 10% of the sample, which has around 150,000 clones, under 85% seen once. Sample: peripheral blood. The source of these receptors is an elderly woman in a cohort sampled during active or convalescent COVID-19. The CDR3 runs from the conserved cysteine through the conserved F or W. The D gene is left open where the match is weak. Clone size is shown for a subset of rows, as once, few, many or a class of expanded clone.

V gene	D gene	J gene	clone size	CDR3 protein	CDR3 DNA
TRBV7-2	.	TRBJ2-3	once	CASSRESTDTQYF	TGTGCCAGCAGCCGGGAGTCCACAGATACGCAGTATTTT
TRBV6-5	TRBD1	TRBJ2-1	once	CASSTWTGLSNEQFF	TGTGCCAGCAGCACCTGGACAGGTTTATCCAATGAGCAGTTCTTC
TRBV5-1	.	TRBJ1-2	.	CASSLAASPNGYTF	TGCGCCAGCAGCTTGGCCGCGAGCCCTAATGGCTACACCTTC
TRBV5-1	.	TRBJ1-1	.	CASSRQTSTEAFF	TGCGCCAGCAGTAGACAGACAAGCACTGAAGCTTTCTTT
TRBV12-3/TRBV12-4	TRBD2	TRBJ2-3	once	CASSHGLARTQYF	TGTGCCAGCAGCCATGGACTAGCTCGGACGCAGTATTTT
TRBV5-1	TRBD1	TRBJ2-3	.	CASSLARDSSISTDTQYF	TGCGCCAGCAGCTTGGCTCGGGACAGTTCTATTAGCACAGATACGCAGTATTTT
TRBV12-3/TRBV12-4	.	TRBJ1-1	once	CASRLSSNTEAFF	TGTGCCAGCAGACTAAGTTCGAACACTGAAGCTTTCTTT
TRBV29-1	.	TRBJ2-7	.	CSALTGTSYEQYF	TGCAGCGCGCTCACCGGGACATCCTACGAGCAGTACTTC
TRBV3-1/TRBV3-2	.	TRBJ2-6	.	CASRQGLSGANVLTF	TGTGCCAGCAGACAGGGTCTCTCTGGGGCCAACGTCCTGACTTTC
TRBV7-2	.	TRBJ2-5	.	CASSLVGDGQETQYF	TGTGCCAGCAGCTTAGTGGGAGATGGGCAAGAGACCCAGTACTTC
TRBV18	.	TRBJ2-6	.	CASSAAPGPGANVLTF	TGTGCCAGCTCAGCGGCCCCAGGGCCTGGGGCCAACGTCCTGACTTTC
TRBV2	TRBD2	TRBJ2-3	.	CASSGLAVDTQYF	TGTGCCAGCAGCGGACTAGCTGTAGATACGCAGTATTTT
TRBV30	TRBD2	TRBJ2-2	.	CAWRPGGMSGELFF	TGTGCCTGGAGGCCGGGGGGGATGTCCGGGGAGCTGTTTTTT
TRBV7-9	.	TRBJ1-2	.	CASSLFGGTALELF	TGTGCCAGCAGCTTATTCGGAGGGACGGCCCTTGAACTCTTC
TRBV14	TRBD2	TRBJ2-1	.	CASSQELGVAGAYYNEQFF	TGTGCCAGCAGCCAAGAACTAGGGGTAGCGGGGGCTTACTACAATGAGCAGTTCTTC
TRBV7-2	.	TRBJ2-3	.	CASSLSPADTQYF	TGTGCCAGCAGCTTATCCCCGGCAGATACGCAGTATTTT
TRBV27	TRBD1	TRBJ1-5	few	CASRQGINQPQHF	TGTGCCAGCAGACAGGGGATTAATCAGCCCCAGCATTTT
TRBV21-1	.	TRBJ1-2	.	CASSKKGGNTWLYGYTF	TGTGCCAGCAGCAAAAAAGGGGGAAACACGTGGCTCTATGGCTACACCTTC
TRBV2	.	TRBJ2-5	.	CASSRDTPRNQYF	TGTGCCAGCAGCCGGGACACCCCAAGAAACCAGTACTTC
TRBV15	TRBD1	TRBJ1-6	.	CATSRALTGGGDSPLHF	TGTGCCACCAGCAGAGCCTTGACAGGGGGCGGTGATTCACCCCTCCACTTT
TRBV5-3	.	TRBJ1-1	.	CARSWGVEGTEAFF	TGTGCCAGAAGCTGGGGGGTAGAAGGCACTGAAGCTTTCTTT
TRBV2	TRBD1	TRBJ2-3	.	CASRGQGTPTDTQYF	TGTGCCAGCAGGGGACAGGGAACCCCCACAGATACGCAGTATTTT
TRBV19	TRBD1	TRBJ1-2	.	CASSDTYGIGQGEYGYTF	TGTGCCAGTAGTGATACTTACGGGATCGGACAGGGGGAATATGGCTACACCTTC
TRBV5-1	TRBD1	TRBJ2-5	.	CASSRQGAGGETQYF	TGCGCCAGCAGCAGACAGGGGGCGGGTGGGGAGACCCAGTACTTC
TRBV16	TRBD1	TRBJ1-2	.	CASSQFAGGGYGYTF	TGTGCCAGCAGCCAATTCGCAGGGGGCGGATATGGCTACACCTTC
TRBV2	.	TRBJ1-4	few	CASSDGFGTNEKLFF	TGTGCCAGCAGTGATGGTTTCGGGACTAATGAAAAACTGTTTTTT
TRBV7-8	.	TRBJ1-1	.	CASSLVGGLTEAFF	TGTGCCAGCAGCTTAGTGGGGGGGCTCACTGAAGCTTTCTTT
TRBV18	.	TRBJ2-1	.	CASSPGGLDEQFF	TGTGCCAGCTCACCAGGAGGGCTCGATGAGCAGTTCTTC
TRBV27	.	TRBJ1-2	once	CASSLLALRGGGGYTF	TGTGCCAGCAGTTTATTGGCCTTGAGGGGAGGGGGTGGCTACACCTTC
TRBV5-1	TRBD2	TRBJ2-1	few	CASSLGTSYNEQFF	TGCGCCAGCAGCTTGGGGACTAGCTACAATGAGCAGTTCTTC
TRBV7-9	TRBD2	TRBJ2-1	.	CASRLSGGGNEQFF	TGTGCCAGCCGGTTAAGCGGGGGCGGGAATGAGCAGTTCTTC
TRBV11-2	TRBD2	TRBJ2-3	once	CASSFGIAGGRDTQYF	TGTGCCAGCAGCTTCGGTATAGCGGGGGGGCGGGATACGCAGTATTTT
TRBV5-1	.	TRBJ2-1	.	CASSLAGRGDNEQFF	TGCGCCAGCAGCTTGGCGGGCAGGGGGGACAATGAGCAGTTCTTC
TRBV28	TRBD1	TRBJ1-5	.	CASTEQGLDQPQHF	TGTGCCAGCACCGAACAGGGGTTGGATCAGCCCCAGCATTTT
TRBV7-2	TRBD1	TRBJ1-5	.	CASSWDRGTAQHF	TGTGCCAGCAGCTGGGACAGGGGTACCGCCCAGCATTTT
TRBV5-1	.	TRBJ1-2	.	CASSLDGKSVDGYTF	TGCGCCAGCAGCTTGGACGGGAAAAGCGTCGATGGCTACACCTTC
TRBV28	.	TRBJ2-3	once	CASSPGGVDTQYF	TGTGCCAGCAGCCCCGGCGGGGTAGATACGCAGTATTTT
TRBV4-1	.	TRBJ2-2	.	CASRAQDTGELFF	TGCGCCAGCAGGGCACAAGACACCGGGGAGCTGTTTTTT
TRBV4-1	.	TRBJ1-2	.	CASSQDAVRGDGYTF	TGCGCCAGCAGCCAAGATGCTGTCAGGGGCGATGGCTACACCTTC
TRBV6-1	.	TRBJ1-6	.	CASSEVGGNSPLHF	TGTGCCAGCAGTGAAGTCGGGGGTAATTCACCCCTCCACTTT
TRBV4-2	TRBD2	TRBJ2-5	.	CASSQGTSGGTQYF	TGTGCCAGCAGCCAAGGGACTAGTGGGGGGACCCAGTACTTC
TRBV29-1	TRBD1	TRBJ1-2	.	CSVEDRDRGIYGYTF	TGCAGCGTTGAAGATAGGGACAGGGGGATCTATGGCTACACCTTC
TRBV28	.	TRBJ2-1	.	CASSDTSSYNEQFF	TGTGCCAGCAGTGACACAAGCTCCTACAATGAGCAGTTCTTC
TRBV24-1	.	TRBJ2-2	.	CATSSAGRNTGELFF	TGTGCCACCAGTTCGGCAGGGCGCAACACCGGGGAGCTGTTTTTT
TRBV6-5	.	TRBJ2-2	many	CASSFRQGINTGELFF	TGTGCCAGCAGTTTCCGGCAGGGAATAAACACCGGGGAGCTGTTTTTT
TRBV4-2	.	TRBJ1-4	.	CASSQVGGGEKLFF	TGTGCCAGCAGCCAAGTAGGGGGTGGTGAAAAACTGTTTTTT
TRBV18	TRBD2	TRBJ2-7	.	CASSTSGGWSYEQYF	TGTGCCAGCTCAACTAGCGGGGGGTGGTCCTACGAGCAGTACTTC